These 17 T cell receptor beta chains originate from one sample sequenced in a study of T-cell memory formation after mild COVID-19. From the 5' RACE reads, TCRdb called clonotypes with MiXCR, one entry per CDR3 protein. The top ten clones hold roughly a fifth of a sample with 350,000 or so distinct CDR3 sequences, more than 20% of them seen once. The sample taken for sequencing was PBMCs or a T cell subset sorted from them (not recorded which). These TCRs come from a man aged 18 to 30 who had mild COVID-19 (a few samples of this study predate the infection). Cell type and time point are not known.

The rearrangement links TRBV30 to TRBJ2-3, with D possibly called TRBD1 or TRBD2 (5 bases each). This CDR3 is 12 amino acids long. CDR1 and CDR2 from the germline V gene are GTSNPN and SVGIG (reference sequence). V was shortened by 3 bases and J by 7 bases, with 11 bases between the two germline ends. In DNA, the CDR3 is TGTGCCTGGAGCCCGAGGGGAAATACGCAGTATTTT. Its protein product is CAWSPRGNTQYF.

This clonotype was detected only a few times. V usage is TRBV7-8 and J usage is TRBJ1-5; weak D call: TRBD1 (6 bases). V gave up 6 bases and J gave up 6 bases, with 15 bases separating them. The CDR3 has 14 residues. Looked up from germline, CDR1 is SGHVS and CDR2 is FQNEAQ. The CDR3 nucleotides read TGTGCCAGCAGTTCTGGGACACCTAGTCAGCCCCAGCATTTT. Translating gives CASSSGTPSQPQHF.

Regarding this clonotype: Relative to the germline gene, one junction end is altered; a read error may explain this. This chain uses TRBV7-3 with TRBJ2-3; 7 bases match TRBD2. Germline V gene data show CDR1 as SGHTA and CDR2 as FQGTGA. The CDR3 runs 15 residues. The CDR3 sequence is CACSLTGGTRDTQYF. CDR3 nucleotide sequence: TGTGCCTGCAGCCTAACGGGGGGTACGCGGGATACGCAGTATTTT.

This rearrangement joins TRBV24-1 to TRBJ2-3, with a weak D call TRBD1 (7 bases). The V gene lost 3 bases and the J gene lost 3 bases, with 21 bases spanning the gap. CDR1 is KGHDR, CDR2 SFDVKD, per germline. The CDR3 is 18 residues long. Here the CDR3 reads CATSDMGADREVTDTQYF. Written as DNA, the CDR3 is TGTGCCACCAGTGATATGGGGGCCGACAGGGAGGTAACAGATACGCAGTATTTT.

The chain links TRBV7-9 to TRBJ2-7; D gene uncertain. Germline loops: CDR1 SEHNR, CDR2 FQNEAQ (reference sequence). The CDR3 sequence is 12 residues long. Trimming pared 2 bases from V and 5 bases from J, leaving 7 bases between. The CDR3 is CASSLTRDEQYF. The CDR3 region has the DNA TGTGCCAGCAGCTTAACCCGCGACGAGCAGTACTTC.

This sequence joins TRBV12-3 or TRBV12-4 and TRBJ1-6, with D maybe TRBD1 (5 bases). The CDR3 sequence is 14 residues long. V lost 5 bases and J lost 9, with 14 bases in between. The CDR3 bases are TGTGCCAGCAGTCTCGGGACGGGGGGTTCACCCCTCCACTTT. This sequence encodes CASSLGTGGSPLHF.

The chain carries TRBV7-2 and TRBJ1-1; D uncertain. Germline V gene sequence: CDR1 SGHTA, CDR2 FQGNSA. V lost 3 bases and J lost 0, with 14 bases in between. The CDR3 runs 16 residues. In DNA, the CDR3 is TGTGCCAGCAGCTTCCGGTGGGCGGGGATGAACACTGAAGCTTTCTTT. Translated, it gives CASSFRWAGMNTEAFF.

The chain links TRBV27 to TRBJ1-5; D is possibly TRBD1 (6 bases). Germline CDR1 MNHEY, CDR2 SMNVEV (reference sequence). The CDR3 totals 14 residues. V lost 4 bases, J lost 3 bases, and 10 bases lay in between. This CDR3 is CASSSDRDNQPQHF. In DNA, the CDR3 is TGTGCCAGCAGTTCGGACAGAGACAATCAGCCCCAGCATTTT.

This clonotype was observed once. The rearrangement links TRBV7-2 to TRBJ1-2; D gene ambiguous. In germline, CDR1 is SGHTA, CDR2 FQGNSA. With 3 bases removed from V and 7 bases from J, the gap between germline ends came to 27 bases. CDR3 length equals 18 residues. The CDR3 coding sequence is TGTGCCAGCAGCTTTTCCCTGGTCGAGGACTTAGAGGCGGGTGGCTACACCTTC. Translated: CASSFSLVEDLEAGGYTF.

This clonotype was seen ten or more times. The rearrangement links TRBV7-9 to TRBJ2-2; no firm D call. Trimming shortened V by 5 bases and J by 2 bases, and 3 bases separated the two germline ends. The CDR3 sequence is 12 residues long. Germline V CDR1 and CDR2: SEHNR, FQNEAQ (reference sequence). CDR3 coding DNA: TGTGCCAGCAGCATTAACACCGGGGAGCTGTTTTTT. It yields the protein CASSINTGELFF. Filled out from reference TRBV7-9 and TRBJ2-2, the complete variable domain reads DTGVSQNPRHKITKRGQNVTFRCDPISEHNRLYWYRQTLGQGPEFLTYFQNEAQLEKSRLLSDRFSAERPKGSFSTLEIQRTEQGDSAMYLCASSINTGELFFGEGSRLTVL.

In its sample, this clonotype was seen many times. The chain uses TRBV11-2 and TRBJ1-1; D not resolved. Trimming removed 5 bases from V and 1 base from J, with 8 bases in between. Germline CDR1 SGHAT, CDR2 FQNNGV. This CDR3 spans 13 amino acids. CDR3 nucleotides: TGTGCCAGCAGCGCACACGAGAACACTGAAGCTTTCTTT. It codes for CASSAHENTEAFF.

This clonotype was seen many times. This chain connects TRBV20-1 to TRBJ2-5; TRBD1 agrees at 7 bases. The CDR3 has 15 amino acids. J gave up 5 bases and V 6 bases, and 15 bases lay outside the gene matches. Per the germline V gene, CDR1 is DFQATT and CDR2 is SNEGSKA (reference sequence). The CDR3 DNA reads TGCAGTGCGCCGCAATTCGGGACAGTAGGGGAGACCCAGTACTTC. It yields the protein CSAPQFGTVGETQYF.

This clonotype was found many times. The chain has TRBV3-1 and TRBJ1-5; 8 bases line up with TRBD1. J lost 4 bases, V lost 4 bases, and 6 bases had no gene match. The CDR3 totals 15 residues. Germline loops: CDR1 LGHDT, CDR2 YNNKEL (reference sequence). Written as DNA, the CDR3 is TGTGCCAGCAGCCTGGGGACAGGCCATAATCAGCCCCAGCATTTT. Residues: CASSLGTGHNQPQHF. The full variable domain, in which reference TRBV3-1 and TRBJ1-5 provide the parts outside the CDR3, is DTAVSQTPKYLVTQMGNDKSIKCEQNLGHDTMYWYKQDSKKFLKIMFSYNNKELIINETVPNRFSPKSPDKAHLNLHINSLELGDSAVYFCASSLGTGHNQPQHFGDGTRLSIL.

This clonotype has just a few counts. The J gene is TRBJ2-7, the V gene TRBV7-2; D remains unclear. The germline CDR1 and CDR2 sequences are SGHTA and FQGNSA. V lost 1 base to trimming and J lost 0 bases, with 7 bases between them. This CDR3 contains 14 residues. The CDR3 is CASSLGTRSYEQYV. CDR3 DNA sequence: TGTGCCAGCAGCTTAGGAACCCGCTCCTACGAGCAGTACGTC.

This clonotype has a handful of counts. The CDR3 protein is CASVKRGEYNEQFF. The CDR3 DNA follows: TGTGCCAGCGTAAAGCGGGGGGAATACAATGAGCAGTTCTTC. This chain uses TRBV28 with TRBJ2-1; 9 positions agree with TRBD2. The length of the CDR3 is 14 residues. Germline V gene data show CDR1 as MDHEN and CDR2 as SYDVKM. The V segment lost 8 bases and the J segment 4 bases; nucleotides outside the gene matches: 6. The variable domain in full, completed from reference TRBV28 and TRBJ2-1, reads DVKVTQSSRYLVKRTGEKVFLECVQDMDHENMFWYRQDPGLGLRLIYFSYDVKMKEKGDIPEGYSVSREKKERFSLILESASTNQTSMYLCASVKRGEYNEQFFGPGTRLTVL.

A few counts support this clonotype. The DNA of the CDR3 is TGCAGTGCTAGAGGCCACCGTGGGACTGAAGCTTTCTTT. Encoded protein: CSARGHRGTEAFF. The chain joins TRBV20-1 to TRBJ1-1; D gene ambiguous. V was cut by 1 base and J by 5 bases, with 11 bases left in between. Germline values: CDR1 DFQATT, CDR2 SNEGSKA (reference sequence). The CDR3 is 13 amino acids.

In this sample, this clonotype turned up a few times. The V call is TRBV7-9, the J call TRBJ2-5; 7 bases line up with TRBD1. Germline lookup yields CDR1 SEHNR and CDR2 FQNEAQ (reference sequence). This CDR3 is built from 14 residues. Unmatched junction bases numbered 4, after V lost 5 bases and J lost 1 base. The CDR3 sequence is CASSRDSPQETQYF. For the CDR3, the DNA is TGTGCCAGCAGCCGGGACAGCCCCCAAGAGACCCAGTACTTC.